This TCR beta chain was sequenced for a study of identical twins. Remarks on this clonotype: The antigen is unknown.

V lost 5 bases, J lost 0 bases, and 11 bases lay in between. Looked up from germline, CDR1 is DFQATT and CDR2 is SNEGSKA (reference sequence). This CDR3 has 14 residues. Study conclusions and caveats: Researchers caution that invariant MAIT and iNKT cells could partly confound zero-insertion analyses. There were fewer insertions in abundant cord blood beta clonotypes, but memory repertoires showed no such pattern. Out-of-frame alpha sequences shared by twins showed excess low generation probability.

Template switching added a universal primer site, and cDNA bore unique molecular identifiers. Each CDR3 protein gets one entry after TCRdb re-called the 5' RACE reads with MiXCR. The table records 1,800,000 or so distinct CDR3 sequences, around a third of them present only once. This sequence was found in a newborn girl in good health. The sequenced sample was cord blood. This rearrangement joins TRBV20-1 to TRBJ2-4; D call uncertain. The CDR3 DNA reads as TGCAGTGCTTCGGGCTTTTTAGCCAAAAACATTCAGTACTTC. Protein sequence: CSASGFLAKNIQYF.